The rows below give T cell receptor beta chains drawn from one sample of a study of shared clonotypes between healthy human individuals. The assay was immunoSEQ multiplex PCR, and TCRdb's table has in-frame clones only and misses some. The table shows about 680,000 clones, with less than 80% occurring only once. The sequenced sample was memory CD4+ T cells sorted from blood. The receptors originated from a woman aged 30 to 39 in good health. The conserved cysteine and the conserved F or W are not part of the CDR3 here.

J,V,CDR3
TRBJ1-5,TRBV6-6,ASSYSHRSNQPQH
TRBJ2-5,TRBV6-1,ASSERRSQETQY
TRBJ1-3,TRBV4-1,ASSQDRTAGGNTIY
TRBJ2-5,TRBV28,ASSLWAQKETQY
TRBJ2-5,TRBV9,ASSDGQGALVAETQY
TRBJ2-2,TRBV5-1,ASSFMSGDTGELF
TRBJ1-2,TRBV12-5,ASGLVPGSEGIYGYT
TRBJ1-3,TRBV11-2,ASSLVGRSSGNTIY
TRBJ1-1,TRBV6-6,ASSRNTEAF
TRBJ2-2,TRBV30,AWSGGQGIGELF
TRBJ1-5,TRBV28,ASRETGSNQPQH
TRBJ1-4,TRBV2,ASSVHEKLF
TRBJ1-3,TRBV7-6,ASSLEPHISGNTIY
TRBJ1-1,TRBV5-1,ASSSANTEAF
TRBJ1-1,TRBV5-6,ASSSDRSRGGILEAF
TRBJ2-2,TRBV4-2,ASSRGRGELF
TRBJ2-1,TRBV6-5,ASSYLDRGLQF
TRBJ2-7,TRBV11-2,ASSQTSGRAYEQY
TRBJ1-4,TRBV4-1,ASSQATGRTTNEKLF
TRBJ2-1,TRBV19,ASSISSASSYNEQF
TRBJ2-2,TRBV27,ASSPGVAGHTGELF
TRBJ2-7,TRBV28,ASSPTNWPSGSYEQY
TRBJ1-2,TRBV28,ASSPVAPYSYGYT
TRBJ1-5,TRBV19,ASSSRWDQPQH
TRBJ2-1,TRBV7-2,ASSLVRTGGNEQF
TRBJ1-1,TRBV5-1,ASSVLDTNTEAF
TRBJ2-7,TRBV10-3,AISDSTGASYEQY
TRBJ2-2,TRBV27,ASSPNGSGELF
TRBJ1-5,TRBV28,ASRGTSNQPQH
TRBJ2-2,TRBV28,ASRPLRQSSGRAGELF
TRBJ1-1,TRBV7-3,ASSPGENTEAF
TRBJ2-7,TRBV30,AWRMDRANYEQY
TRBJ2-2,TRBV7-7,ASSPVAGELF
TRBJ2-6,TRBV28,ASSPWTLSSGANVLT
TRBJ1-5,TRBV19,ASSSDSRGGNQPQH
TRBJ1-2,TRBV28,ASSLVQDGYT
TRBJ2-5,TRBV10-3,AISEPGQGAVQETQY
TRBJ2-3,TRBV9,ASSAAGQGIDTQY
TRBJ2-1,TRBV28,ASSLAFGSEQF
TRBJ2-1,TRBV5-1,ASSLEGLAGDNEQF
TRBJ2-7,TRBV7-9,ASSLYHRGGSFYEQY
TRBJ2-2,TRBV28,ASSPPGPLGELF
TRBJ1-2,TRBV28,ASSPAPAIGYT
TRBJ2-7,TRBV13,ASSPRRTLRDYEQY
TRBJ2-1,TRBV5-1,ASSHGRRLAGGRLNEQF
TRBJ2-1,TRBV7-9,ASSLPPSSGRSAQF
TRBJ1-1,TRBV14,ASSQQGLYEAF
TRBJ2-3,TRBV14,ASSQARFDTDTQY
TRBJ1-1,TRBV5-5,ASSTGGNTEAF
TRBJ1-5,TRBV4-1,ASSQDPSGRSNQPQH
TRBJ1-3,TRBV11-3,ASSLGGRATSGNTIY
TRBJ1-2,TRBV7-8,ASSLDGRGNYGYT
TRBJ2-1,TRBV21-1,AIRGPHRTSYNEQF